This T cell receptor beta chain was profiled in a study of early T cells in non-severe SARS-CoV-2 infection. The sample holds many counts of this clonotype. Its antigen is as yet unknown. Study-level points and caveats: Database matching using VDJdb favored anti-spike CD8 responses, with private and CD4 specificities left missing.

TCRdb fed the 5' RACE reads into MiXCR, producing one record per CDR3 protein. This sample has about 80,000 distinct CDR3 sequences, with over 9% found just once. The origin of this receptor is an adult who was a healthcare worker with PCR-confirmed SARS-CoV-2 infection or an uninfected control (not recorded which). Sequenced input: whole blood.

The DNA of the CDR3 is TGTGCCAGCAGCTTTGTCGGAAGGGCCAATTCACCCCTCCACTTT. Protein sequence: CASSFVGRANSPLHF. V gene TRBV5-5 combines with J gene TRBJ1-6; D unresolved. Trimming removed 2 bases at V and 7 bases at J, with 13 bases between. The V gene's germline CDR1 is SGHKS and CDR2 YYEKEE (reference sequence). This CDR3 comprises 15 residues. Full variable domain (remainder filled in from reference TRBV5-5 and TRBJ1-6): DAGVTQSPTHLIKTRGQQVTLRCSPISGHKSVSWYQQVLGQGPQFIFQYYEKEERGRGNFPDRFSARQFPNYSSELNVNALLLGDSALYLCASSFVGRANSPLHFGNGTRLTVT.